This T cell receptor (beta chain) was found in a study of T cells in Graves' hyperthyroidism and ophthalmopathy. Whole-study results and caveats: The model predicted ophthalmopathy a median around seven months before onset. Researchers found most expanded thyroid clonotypes above 0.001 in blood as well.

There were TCR beta CDR3 regions amplified from RNA transcripts. The HTBI primer set was used in a first-round RT-PCR of the TCR CDR3. TCRdb re-analysed the multiplex PCR reads in MiXCR, keeping a single row per CDR3 protein. The repertoire holds approximately 640,000 distinct CDR3 sequences, with just under 45% as singletons. The germline V gene has CDR1 SGHVS and CDR2 FQNEAQ. V was trimmed by 2 bases and J by 3 bases, leaving 13 bases between them. The CDR3 spans 15 residues. On the basis of clinical symptoms, serum thyroxine and TRAb, thyroid ultrasound and orbital computed tomography, diagnoses were made. As for this clonotype: As yet, its antigen is unknown.

The receptor comes from an adult man with Graves' disease, either hyperthyroidism or ophthalmopathy (not recorded which). J is TRBJ1-2 and V is TRBV7-8; D remains ambiguous. Sequenced sample: peripheral blood or thyroid tissue (not recorded which). The CDR3 DNA reads as TGTGCCAGCAGCTTAAAGGAGGGTTTCCACTATGGCTACACCTTC. This codes for CASSLKEGFHYGYTF.